Following are 28 T cell receptor beta chains from one sample sequenced in a study of T cells in localized non-small cell lung cancer. Clones were sequenced by immunoSEQ multiplex PCR, and TCRdb holds only the in-frame ones, with some missing. There are roughly 26,000 clones in the sample; about 84% occur only once, and approximately 9.5% lies in the top ten. This specimen was peripheral blood, taken before any cancer treatment. The receptors originated from a man aged 35 to 70 with stage III squamous cell lung carcinoma.

The V call is TRBV5-6, the J call TRBJ1-1, with D unresolved. Trimming pared 2 bases from V and 6 bases from J, leaving 11 bases between. The CDR3 totals 13 residues. Looked up from germline, CDR1 is SGHDT and CDR2 is YYEEEE. The CDR3 DNA sequence: TGTGCCAGCAGCTTTTCAACGAGCGCTGAAGCTTTCTTT. This sequence encodes CASSFSTSAEAFF.

V is TRBV30 and J is TRBJ2-7; D is unresolved. The germline CDR1 and CDR2 sequences are GTSNPN and SVGIG (reference sequence). This CDR3 comprises 11 residues. V was shortened by 0 bases and J by 9 bases, with 9 bases between the two germline ends. The CDR3 is CAWSVMQLQYF. In DNA form, the CDR3 reads TGTGCCTGGAGTGTAATGCAGTTGCAGTACTTC. Full variable domain (rest looked up from reference TRBV30 and TRBJ2-7): SQTIHQWPATLVQPVGSPLSLECTVEGTSNPNLYWYRQAAGRGLQLLFYSVGIGQISSEVPQNLSASRPQDRQFILSSKKLLLSDSGFYLCAWSVMQLQYFGPGTRLTVT.

The chain links TRBV7-9 to TRBJ1-2; TRBD1 matches at 7 bases. CDR1 SEHNR and CDR2 FQNEAQ come from the germline V gene (reference sequence). The length of the CDR3 is 12 residues. J gave up 6 bases and V 5 bases, and 3 bases lay outside the gene matches. The CDR3: CASSPGGHGYTF. The CDR3 DNA follows: TGTGCCAGCAGCCCAGGGGGACATGGCTACACCTTC.

The chain is built from TRBV28 and TRBJ2-2; D may match TRBD1 or TRBD2 (5 bases each). The CDR3 extends over 12 amino acids. Germline values: CDR1 MDHEN, CDR2 SYDVKM. Between the trimmed V and J ends, which lost 5 bases and 7 bases, there was a span of 8 bases. CDR3 sequence reads: CASSQGDGELFF. CDR3 nucleotide sequence: TGTGCCAGCAGTCAGGGAGACGGGGAGCTGTTTTTT.

The chain recombines TRBV6-1 with TRBJ1-5; D is ambiguous. V lost 1 base, J lost 7 bases, and 8 bases lay in between. Germline V gives CDR1 MNHNS, CDR2 SASEGT. The CDR3 runs to 13 residues. The CDR3 region is CASSEVPNQPQHF. CDR3 sequence (DNA): TGTGCCAGCAGTGAAGTGCCGAACCAGCCCCAGCATTTT.

This clone was counted only a few times. The chain has TRBV28 and TRBJ1-2, with unresolved D. The germline V gene has CDR1 MDHEN and CDR2 SYDVKM. The ends were cut back, 5 bases at V and 12 bases at J, with 16 bases in the middle. CDR3 length: 12 residues. The CDR3 DNA reads as TGTGCCAGCAGTCGAGGACTGTTAGTGAACACCTTC. It specifies CASSRGLLVNTF.

The chain recombines TRBV19 with TRBJ1-1; D gene unclear. V dropped 3 bases and J dropped 2 bases, with 13 bases sitting between them. CDR3 length: 15 amino acids. The V gene's germline CDR1 is LNHDA and CDR2 SQIVND (reference sequence). CDR3 DNA: TGTGCCAGTAGTATCCCCCTTCGGACTAACACTGAAGCTTTCTTT. Residues: CASSIPLRTNTEAFF.

The chain combines TRBV18 with TRBJ1-4; TRBD1 is a possible D gene (6 bases). Germline CDR1 and CDR2: KGHSH and LQKENI. This CDR3 has 15 residues. The ends were cut back, 6 bases at V and 4 bases at J, with 15 bases in the middle. CDR3 bases: TGTGCCAGCTCCGGACAGACAGTCATTAATGAAAAACTGTTTTTT. It specifies CASSGQTVINEKLFF.

CDR3 protein: CASSSGVLYSNQPQHF. Here the CDR3 DNA reads TGTGCCAGCAGTTCCGGGGTCCTCTATAGCAATCAGCCCCAGCATTTT. The chain recombines TRBV28 with TRBJ1-5; D unclear. Germline values: CDR1 MDHEN, CDR2 SYDVKM. V lost 4 bases and J lost 0, with 13 bases in between. This CDR3 comprises 16 residues.

In DNA, the CDR3 is TGTGCCAGCAGTGACATGGCGGGGGGGCTTAATGAGCAGTTCTTC. Translated: CASSDMAGGLNEQFF. The rearrangement links TRBV6-1 to TRBJ2-1; 9 nucleotides match TRBD2. Germline V gene data show CDR1 as MNHNS and CDR2 as SASEGT. The CDR3 runs to 15 residues. J lost 7 bases, V lost 3 bases, and 7 bases had no gene match.

This clone was seen once. The CDR3 region has the DNA TGTGCCACCTTTCTAGCGGGGGCGAACACCGGGGAGCTGTTTTTT. Translating it yields CATFLAGANTGELFF. The chain carries TRBV19 and TRBJ2-2; TRBD2 matches 10 bases. V lost 10 bases and J lost 0; bases outside the gene matches: 5. CDR1 is LNHDA, CDR2 SQIVND, per germline (reference sequence). The CDR3 sequence is 15 residues long.

This chain joins TRBV14 and TRBJ2-3, with a tentative D call TRBD2 (5 bases). The CDR3 extends over 15 amino acids. Per germline, CDR1 SGHDN and CDR2 FVKESK. V was clipped by 0 bases and J by 9 bases, with 16 bases between them. The CDR3, as DNA: TGTGCCAGCAGCCAAGATTCGCTTAGGTCGGGGACGCAGTATTTT. It codes for CASSQDSLRSGTQYF. The whole variable domain, filled in from reference TRBV14 and TRBJ2-3, reads EAGVTQFPSHSVIEKGQTVTLRCDPISGHDNLYWYRRVMGKEIKFLLHFVKESKQDESGMPNNRFLAERTGGTYSTLKVQPAELEDSGVYFCASSQDSLRSGTQYFGPGTRLTVL.

V gene TRBV27 combines with J gene TRBJ1-2, with 7 bases fitting TRBD1. The CDR3 has 14 residues. Germline V gene data show CDR1 as MNHEY and CDR2 as SMNVEV (reference sequence). Trimming at V came to 0 bases and at J to 8 bases, leaving 6 bases not matched to a gene. CDR3 nucleotides: TGTGCCAGCAGTTTATCGAAGGGGGCGAGGGGCTACACCTTC. Protein sequence: CASSLSKGARGYTF.

The V call is TRBV7-9, the J call TRBJ2-5; D not certain. Germline V gene sequence: CDR1 SEHNR, CDR2 FQNEAQ (reference sequence). The CDR3 length is 12 residues. V lost 1 base to trimming and J lost 8 bases, with 8 bases between them. The CDR3 is CASSLEAATQYF. In nucleotides, the CDR3 is TGTGCCAGCAGCTTAGAGGCGGCCACCCAGTACTTC.

The rearrangement uses TRBV30 and TRBJ2-5; no firm D call. V was pared by 0 bases and J by 5 bases, with 4 bases between. CDR1 GTSNPN and CDR2 SVGIG come from the germline V gene (reference sequence). CDR3 length equals 11 residues. The DNA of the CDR3 is TGTGCCTGGAGTGTAAGTGAGACCCAGTACTTC. This encodes CAWSVSETQYF.

The CDR3 loop is CASSMGRLHSGNTIYF. In DNA, the CDR3 is TGTGCCAGTAGTATGGGACGACTCCACTCTGGAAACACCATATATTTT. The chain carries TRBV19 and TRBJ1-3; a weak D match, TRBD1 (5 bases). Trimming left V 3 bases short and J 0 bases short, with 12 bases between. This CDR3 has 16 amino acids. Germline-derived CDR1 and CDR2 are LNHDA and SQIVND (reference sequence).

This clone appeared a few times. The V call is TRBV5-1, the J call TRBJ1-4; D might be TRBD1 (6 bases). Germline V gene data show CDR1 as SGHRS and CDR2 as YFSETQ. Trimming stripped 4 bases from V and 4 bases from J, with 17 bases between. The CDR3 has 16 amino acids. For the CDR3, the DNA is TGCGCCAGCAGCCCCGGCGTGGGACACCTTAATGAAAAACTGTTTTTT. This sequence encodes CASSPGVGHLNEKLFF.

The chain carries TRBV19 and TRBJ2-1; 11 positions agree with TRBD1. Germline V gene lookup returns CDR1 LNHDA and CDR2 SQIVND (reference sequence). The CDR3 loop spans 15 amino acids. Trimming at V came to 6 bases and at J to 10 bases, leaving 11 bases not matched to a gene. CDR3 sequence reads: CASRITGQGAREQFF. Written as DNA, the CDR3 is TGTGCCAGTAGAATAACCGGACAGGGGGCACGGGAGCAGTTCTTC.

This chain connects TRBV7-8 to TRBJ1-5; D may be TRBD1 (6 bases). V was trimmed by 4 bases and J by 5 bases, leaving 15 bases between them. CDR3 size: 15 residues. CDR1 is SGHVS, CDR2 FQNEAQ, per germline. The CDR3 sequence is CASSSGGGLHQPQHF. In DNA, the CDR3 is TGTGCCAGCAGCTCGGGGGGCGGCCTTCATCAGCCCCAGCATTTT.

V and J are TRBV5-1 and TRBJ1-5; D remains unclear. V was cut by 0 bases and J by 7 bases, with 8 bases left in between. Germline CDR1 and CDR2: SGHRS and YFSETQ. This CDR3 region has 13 residues. CDR3 nucleotide sequence: TGCGCCAGCAGCTTGGTTCCCGGACAGCCCCAGCATTTT. Residues: CASSLVPGQPQHF.

The chain employs TRBV5-6 and TRBJ1-5; the D is unclear. The CDR3 is 13 amino acids. V was shortened by 0 bases and J by 7 bases, with 8 bases between the two germline ends. Germline CDR1 SGHDT, CDR2 YYEEEE. The CDR3 sequence: CASSLGREQPQHF. CDR3 DNA: TGTGCCAGCAGCTTGGGGCGGGAGCAGCCCCAGCATTTT.

J is TRBJ2-2 and V is TRBV6-5; D gene uncertain. V was pared by 7 bases and J by 1 base, with 10 bases between. In germline, CDR1 is MNHEY, CDR2 SVGAGI. CDR3 length equals 14 residues. This chain's CDR3 is CASKRRRNTGELFF. Written as DNA, the CDR3 is TGTGCCAGCAAGAGGCGGAGGAACACCGGGGAGCTGTTTTTT.

The J gene is TRBJ1-1, the V gene TRBV9, with 8 bases fitting TRBD1. Trimming removed 4 bases from V and 1 base from J; junction bases left unmatched: 9. There are 16 residues in the CDR3. Germline V gene sequence: CDR1 SGDLS, CDR2 YYNGEE. In nucleotides, the CDR3 is TGTGCCAGCAGCCTAGGACAGGGCCGTGGGAACACTGAAGCTTTCTTT. Protein sequence: CASSLGQGRGNTEAFF.

The genes are TRBV14 and TRBJ2-7; 10 positions match TRBD1. Germline V lookup: CDR1 SGHDN, CDR2 FVKESK. There are 16 residues in the CDR3. V was clipped by 4 bases and J by 3 bases; unmatched bases: 9. CDR3 in amino acids: CASSPAGQGDLYEQYF. In DNA, the CDR3 is TGTGCCAGCAGCCCCGCAGGACAGGGGGATCTCTACGAGCAGTACTTC.

This sequence joins TRBV28 and TRBJ1-1; 7 nucleotides align to TRBD1. Germline values: CDR1 MDHEN, CDR2 SYDVKM. Trimming cost V 1 base and J 1 base; bases outside gene matches: 6. CDR3 size: 16 residues. CDR3 in amino acids: CASSLYQGTANTEAFF. DNA for the CDR3: TGTGCCAGCAGTTTATATCAGGGGACAGCGAACACTGAAGCTTTCTTT.

The chain employs TRBV4-1 and TRBJ2-1; D may be TRBD1 (6 bases). The CDR3 is made up of 14 amino acids. The V and J ends lost 0 bases and 5 bases respectively, with 8 bases between them. Per the germline V gene, CDR1 is MGHRA and CDR2 is YSYEKL. The CDR3 spells CASSQDRGDNEQFF. The CDR3 DNA sequence: TGCGCCAGCAGCCAAGACAGGGGCGACAATGAGCAGTTCTTC.

The chain employs TRBV19 and TRBJ2-1; D assignment may be TRBD1 or TRBD2 (5 bases each). In germline, CDR1 is LNHDA, CDR2 SQIVND (reference sequence). The V end lost 6 bases, the J end lost 6 bases, and 24 bases lay between the germline ends. The CDR3 length is 17 residues. The CDR3 DNA sequence: TGTGCCAGTAGGCGTAATACGGGACCCCGATCCGGCAATGAGCAGTTCTTC. Translation: CASRRNTGPRSGNEQFF.

This chain uses TRBV7-6 with TRBJ1-4, with a weak D call TRBD1 (5 bases). The CDR3 contains 13 residues. V was trimmed by 5 bases and J by 8 bases, leaving 12 bases between them. Looked up from germline, CDR1 is SGHVS and CDR2 is FNYEAQ. As DNA, the CDR3 is TGTGCCAGCAGCCCCCAGGGATGGGAAAAACTGTTTTTT. Its protein product is CASSPQGWEKLFF.